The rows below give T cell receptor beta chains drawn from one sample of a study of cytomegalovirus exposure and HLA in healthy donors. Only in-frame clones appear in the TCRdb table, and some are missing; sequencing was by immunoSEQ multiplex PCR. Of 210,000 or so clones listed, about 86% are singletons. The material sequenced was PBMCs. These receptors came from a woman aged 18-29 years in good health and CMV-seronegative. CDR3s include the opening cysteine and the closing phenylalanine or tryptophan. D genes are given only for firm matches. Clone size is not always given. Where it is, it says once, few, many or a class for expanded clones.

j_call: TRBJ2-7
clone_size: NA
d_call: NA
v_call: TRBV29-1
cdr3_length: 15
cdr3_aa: CSVRARSPDSYEQYF
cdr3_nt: TGCAGCGTGAGGGCCCGGTCCCCCGACTCCTACGAGCAGTACTTC

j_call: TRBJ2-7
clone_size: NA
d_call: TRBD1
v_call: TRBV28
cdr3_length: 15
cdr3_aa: CASSGLTGGFGEQYF
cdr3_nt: TGTGCCAGCAGTGGGCTGACAGGGGGCTTCGGTGAGCAGTACTTC

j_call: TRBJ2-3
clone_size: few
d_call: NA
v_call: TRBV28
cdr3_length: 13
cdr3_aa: CASRAGGTDTQYF
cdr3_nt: TGTGCCAGTCGGGCAGGGGGCACAGATACGCAGTATTTT

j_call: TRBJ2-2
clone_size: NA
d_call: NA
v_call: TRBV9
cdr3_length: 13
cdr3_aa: CASSAPITGELFF
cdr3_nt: TGTGCCAGCAGCGCACCTATCACCGGGGAGCTGTTTTTT

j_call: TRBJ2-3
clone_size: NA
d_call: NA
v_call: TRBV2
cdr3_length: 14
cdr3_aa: CASRTSPSTDTQYF
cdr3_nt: TGTGCCAGCCGGACTTCCCCTAGCACAGATACGCAGTATTTT

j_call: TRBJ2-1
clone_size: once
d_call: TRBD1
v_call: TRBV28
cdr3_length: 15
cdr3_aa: CASSYTGTGHNEQFF
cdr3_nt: TGTGCCAGCAGTTACACCGGGACAGGGCACAATGAGCAGTTCTTC

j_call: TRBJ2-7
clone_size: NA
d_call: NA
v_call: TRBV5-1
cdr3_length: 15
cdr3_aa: CASSLAWEVGYEQYF
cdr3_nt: TGCGCCAGCAGCTTGGCATGGGAGGTAGGCTACGAGCAGTACTTC

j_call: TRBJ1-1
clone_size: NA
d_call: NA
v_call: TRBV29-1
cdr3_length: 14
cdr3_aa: CSATAYPRAAEAFF
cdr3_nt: TGCAGCGCAACGGCCTACCCGAGGGCGGCTGAAGCTTTCTTT

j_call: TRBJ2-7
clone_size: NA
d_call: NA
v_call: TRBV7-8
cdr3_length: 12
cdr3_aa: CASSLSREEQYF
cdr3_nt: TGTGCCAGCAGCTTAAGTAGGGAGGAGCAGTACTTC

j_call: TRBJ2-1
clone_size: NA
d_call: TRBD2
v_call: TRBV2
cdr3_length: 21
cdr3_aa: CASRNRRDTGLAGGSYNEQFF
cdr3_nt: TGTGCCAGCAGGAATCGCCGGGACACGGGACTAGCGGGAGGTTCCTACAATGAGCAGTTCTTC

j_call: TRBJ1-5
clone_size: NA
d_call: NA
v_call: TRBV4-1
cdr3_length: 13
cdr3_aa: CASSQEQAQPQHF
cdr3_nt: TGCGCCAGCAGCCAGGAACAGGCTCAGCCCCAGCATTTT

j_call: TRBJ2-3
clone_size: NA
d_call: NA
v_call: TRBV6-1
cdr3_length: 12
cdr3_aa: CASSVTADTQYF
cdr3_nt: TGTGCCAGCAGCGTAACTGCGGATACGCAGTATTTT

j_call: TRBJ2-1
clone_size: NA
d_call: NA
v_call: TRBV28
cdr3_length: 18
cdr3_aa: CASSLANSGVLLYNEQFF
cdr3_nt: TGTGCCAGCAGTTTAGCTAACTCAGGCGTTCTCCTCTACAATGAGCAGTTCTTC

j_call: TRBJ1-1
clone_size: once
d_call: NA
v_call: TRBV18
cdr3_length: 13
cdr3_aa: CASSTQANTEAFF
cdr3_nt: TGTGCCAGCTCAACGCAGGCGAACACTGAAGCTTTCTTT

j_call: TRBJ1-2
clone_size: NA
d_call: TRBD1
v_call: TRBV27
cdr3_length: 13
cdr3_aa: CASSWTGKEGYTF
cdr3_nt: TGTGCCAGCAGTTGGACAGGGAAAGAGGGCTACACCTTC

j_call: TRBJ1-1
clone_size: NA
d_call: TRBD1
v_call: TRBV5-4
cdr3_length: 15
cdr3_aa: CASSLEGALVTEAFF
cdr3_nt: TGTGCCAGCAGCTTGGAGGGGGCGCTTGTGACTGAAGCTTTCTTT

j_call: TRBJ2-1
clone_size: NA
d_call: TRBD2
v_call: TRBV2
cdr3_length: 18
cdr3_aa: CASSVETSGSSSYNEQFF
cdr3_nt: TGTGCCAGCAGTGTCGAGACTAGCGGGAGTAGCTCCTACAATGAGCAGTTCTTC

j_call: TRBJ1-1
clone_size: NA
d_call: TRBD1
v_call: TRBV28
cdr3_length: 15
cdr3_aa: CASRPGGEGNTEAFF
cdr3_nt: TGTGCCAGCAGACCAGGGGGTGAAGGGAACACTGAAGCTTTCTTT

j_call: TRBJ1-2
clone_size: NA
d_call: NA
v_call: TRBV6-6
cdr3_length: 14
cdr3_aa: CASSYEQIGYGYTF
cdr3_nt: TGTGCCAGCAGTTACGAACAGATCGGCTATGGCTACACCTTC

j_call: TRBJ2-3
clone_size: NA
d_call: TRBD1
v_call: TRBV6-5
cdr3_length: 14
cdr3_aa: CASRTGGATDTQYF
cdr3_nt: TGTGCCAGCAGGACAGGGGGCGCGACAGATACGCAGTATTTT

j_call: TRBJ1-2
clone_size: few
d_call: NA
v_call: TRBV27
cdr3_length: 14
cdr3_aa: CASSSLGGGDGYTF
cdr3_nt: TGTGCCAGCAGTTCGTTGGGGGGAGGAGATGGCTACACCTTC

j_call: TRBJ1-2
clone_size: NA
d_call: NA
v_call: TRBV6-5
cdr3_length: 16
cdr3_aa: CASSYSGFPRASGYTF
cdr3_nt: TGTGCCAGCAGTTACTCGGGGTTCCCCAGGGCGTCAGGCTACACCTTC

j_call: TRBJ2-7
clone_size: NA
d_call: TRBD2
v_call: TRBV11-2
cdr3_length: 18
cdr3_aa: CASSLGGTSGSVHYEQYF
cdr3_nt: TGTGCCAGCAGCTTAGGTGGGACTAGCGGGAGCGTCCACTACGAGCAGTACTTC

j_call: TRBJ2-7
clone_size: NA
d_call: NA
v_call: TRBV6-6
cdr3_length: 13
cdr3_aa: CASRHNRAYEQYF
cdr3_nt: TGTGCCAGCAGACATAACAGGGCCTACGAGCAGTACTTC

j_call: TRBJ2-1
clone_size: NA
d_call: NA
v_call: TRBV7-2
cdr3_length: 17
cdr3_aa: CASSLGPAGDSYNEQFF
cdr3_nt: TGTGCCAGCAGCTTAGGGCCAGCGGGTGATTCCTACAATGAGCAGTTCTTC

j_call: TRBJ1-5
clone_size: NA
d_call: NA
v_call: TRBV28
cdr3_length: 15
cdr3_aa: CASSLGGERNQPQHF
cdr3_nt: TGTGCCAGCAGTTTGGGGGGAGAGCGCAATCAGCCCCAGCATTTT

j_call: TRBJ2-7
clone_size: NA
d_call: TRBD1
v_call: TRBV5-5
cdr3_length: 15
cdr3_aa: CASSFQDRGHYEQYF
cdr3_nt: TGTGCCAGCAGCTTCCAGGACAGGGGGCACTACGAGCAGTACTTC

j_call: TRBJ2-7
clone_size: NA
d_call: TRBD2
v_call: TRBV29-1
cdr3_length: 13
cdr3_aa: CSARLAGAYEQYF
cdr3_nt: TGCAGCGCCCGACTAGCGGGGGCCTACGAGCAGTACTTC

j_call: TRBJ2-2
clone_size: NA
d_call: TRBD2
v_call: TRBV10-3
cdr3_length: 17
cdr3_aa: CAISLSGRALRSGELFF
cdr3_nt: TGTGCCATCAGTCTCTCGGGGAGGGCCCTAAGGTCCGGGGAGCTGTTTTTT

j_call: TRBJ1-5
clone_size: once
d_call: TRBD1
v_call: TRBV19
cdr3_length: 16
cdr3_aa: CASTPDRDRGDQPQHF
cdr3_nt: TGTGCCAGTACCCCGGACCGGGACAGGGGGGATCAGCCCCAGCATTTT

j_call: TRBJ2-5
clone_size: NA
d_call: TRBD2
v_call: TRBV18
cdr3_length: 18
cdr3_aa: CASSPEGLAGGLRKTQYF
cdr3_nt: TGTGCCAGCTCACCCGAAGGACTAGCGGGAGGGCTTCGGAAGACCCAGTACTTC

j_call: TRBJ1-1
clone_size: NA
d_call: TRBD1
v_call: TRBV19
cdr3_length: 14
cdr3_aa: CASRDRGMNTEAFF
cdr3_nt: TGTGCCAGTAGGGACAGGGGTATGAATACTGAAGCTTTCTTT

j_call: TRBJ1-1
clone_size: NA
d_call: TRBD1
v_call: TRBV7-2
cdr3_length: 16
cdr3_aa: CASSWEVGTADTEAFF
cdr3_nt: TGTGCCAGCAGCTGGGAGGTCGGGACAGCGGACACTGAAGCTTTCTTT

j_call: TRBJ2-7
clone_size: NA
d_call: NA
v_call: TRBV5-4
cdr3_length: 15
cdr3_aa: CASSLAGAGTYEQYF
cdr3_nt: TGTGCCAGCAGCTTGGCCGGAGCGGGTACTTACGAGCAGTACTTC

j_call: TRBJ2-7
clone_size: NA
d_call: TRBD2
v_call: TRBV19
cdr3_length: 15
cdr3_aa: CASSISTSGSYEQYF
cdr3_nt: TGTGCCAGTAGTATCTCCACTAGCGGGTCCTACGAGCAGTACTTC

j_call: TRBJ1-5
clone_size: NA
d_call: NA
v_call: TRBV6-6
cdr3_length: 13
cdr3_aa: CAGQTAFGQPQHF
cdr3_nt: TGTGCCGGCCAAACGGCCTTCGGGCAGCCCCAGCATTTT

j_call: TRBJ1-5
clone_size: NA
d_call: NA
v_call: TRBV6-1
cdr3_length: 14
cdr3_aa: CASSEGTAHRPQHF
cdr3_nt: TGTGCCAGCAGTGAAGGGACAGCTCATCGGCCCCAGCATTTT

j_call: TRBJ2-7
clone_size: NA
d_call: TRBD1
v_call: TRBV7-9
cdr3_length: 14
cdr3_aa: CASTPGTGLNEQYF
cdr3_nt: TGTGCCAGCACCCCCGGGACAGGGCTGAACGAGCAGTACTTC

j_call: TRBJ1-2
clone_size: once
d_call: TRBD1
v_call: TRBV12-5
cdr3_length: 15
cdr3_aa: CASGGGTGDRDGYTF
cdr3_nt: TGTGCTAGTGGTGGCGGGACAGGAGACCGGGATGGCTACACCTTC

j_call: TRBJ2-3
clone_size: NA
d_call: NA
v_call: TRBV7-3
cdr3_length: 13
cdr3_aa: CASSSGSVDTQYF
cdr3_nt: TGTGCCAGCAGCTCCGGGAGCGTGGATACGCAGTATTTT